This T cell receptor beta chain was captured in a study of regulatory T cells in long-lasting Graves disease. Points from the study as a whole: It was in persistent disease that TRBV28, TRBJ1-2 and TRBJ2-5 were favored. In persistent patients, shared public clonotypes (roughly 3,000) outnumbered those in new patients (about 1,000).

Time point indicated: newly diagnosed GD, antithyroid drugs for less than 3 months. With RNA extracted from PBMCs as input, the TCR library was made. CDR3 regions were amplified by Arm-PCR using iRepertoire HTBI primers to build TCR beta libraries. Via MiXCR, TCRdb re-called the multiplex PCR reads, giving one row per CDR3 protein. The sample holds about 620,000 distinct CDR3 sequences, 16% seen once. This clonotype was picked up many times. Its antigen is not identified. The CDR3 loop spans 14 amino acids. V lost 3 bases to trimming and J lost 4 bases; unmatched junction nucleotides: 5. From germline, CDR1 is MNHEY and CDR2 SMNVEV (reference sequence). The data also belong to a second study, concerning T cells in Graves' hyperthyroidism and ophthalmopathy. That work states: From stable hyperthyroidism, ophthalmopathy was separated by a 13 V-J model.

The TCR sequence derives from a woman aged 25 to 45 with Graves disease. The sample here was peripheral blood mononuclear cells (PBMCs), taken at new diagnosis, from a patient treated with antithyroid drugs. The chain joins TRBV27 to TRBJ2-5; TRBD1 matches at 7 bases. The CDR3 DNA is TGTGCCAGCAGTTTTAGGGGGCCAGGAGAGACCCAGTACTTC. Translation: CASSFRGPGETQYF.